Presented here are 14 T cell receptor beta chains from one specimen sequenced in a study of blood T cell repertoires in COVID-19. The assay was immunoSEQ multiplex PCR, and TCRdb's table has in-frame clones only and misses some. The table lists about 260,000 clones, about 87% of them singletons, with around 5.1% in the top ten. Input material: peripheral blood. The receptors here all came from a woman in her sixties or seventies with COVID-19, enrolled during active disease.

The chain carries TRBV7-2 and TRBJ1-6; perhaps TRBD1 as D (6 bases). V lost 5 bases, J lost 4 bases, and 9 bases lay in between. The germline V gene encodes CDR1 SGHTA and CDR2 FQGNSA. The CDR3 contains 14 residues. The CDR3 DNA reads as TGTGCCAGCAGCGCAGGACAGTATAATTCACCCCTCCACTTT. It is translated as CASSAGQYNSPLHF. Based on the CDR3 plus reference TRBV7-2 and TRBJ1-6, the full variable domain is GAGVSQSPSNKVTEKGKDVELRCDPISGHTALYWYRQSLGQGLEFLIYFQGNSAPDKSGLPSDRFSAERTGGSVSTLTIQRTQQEDSAVYLCASSAGQYNSPLHFGNGTRLTVT.

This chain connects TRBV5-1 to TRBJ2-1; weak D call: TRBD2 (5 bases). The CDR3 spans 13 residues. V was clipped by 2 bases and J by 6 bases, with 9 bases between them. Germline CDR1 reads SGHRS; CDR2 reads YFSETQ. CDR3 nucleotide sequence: TGCGCCAGCAGCTTAAGGGAGACCAATGAGCAGTTCTTC. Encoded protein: CASSLRETNEQFF. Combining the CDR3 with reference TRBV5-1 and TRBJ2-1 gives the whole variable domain KAGVTQTPRYLIKTRGQQVTLSCSPISGHRSVSWYQQTPGQGLQFLFEYFSETQRNKGNFPGRFSGRQFSNSRSEMNVSTLELGDSALYLCASSLRETNEQFFGPGTRLTVL.

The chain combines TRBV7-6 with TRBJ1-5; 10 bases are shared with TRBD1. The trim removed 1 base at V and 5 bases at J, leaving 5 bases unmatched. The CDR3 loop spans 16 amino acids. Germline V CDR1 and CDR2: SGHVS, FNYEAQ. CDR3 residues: CASSLGTGTGDQPQHF. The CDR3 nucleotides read TGTGCCAGCAGCTTAGGGACCGGGACAGGGGATCAGCCCCAGCATTTT.

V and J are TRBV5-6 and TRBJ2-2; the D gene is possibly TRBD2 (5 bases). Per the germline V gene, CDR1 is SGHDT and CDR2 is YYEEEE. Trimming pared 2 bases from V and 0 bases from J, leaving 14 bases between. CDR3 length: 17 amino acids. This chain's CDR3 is CASSLRLRTSNTGELFF. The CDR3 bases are TGTGCCAGCAGCTTACGACTAAGGACTTCGAACACCGGGGAGCTGTTTTTT.

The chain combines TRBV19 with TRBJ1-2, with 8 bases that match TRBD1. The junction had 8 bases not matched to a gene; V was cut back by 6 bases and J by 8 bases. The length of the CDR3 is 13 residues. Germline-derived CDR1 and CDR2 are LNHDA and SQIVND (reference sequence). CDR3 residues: CASRVQGDQGYTF. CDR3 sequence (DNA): TGTGCCAGTAGGGTACAGGGGGATCAAGGCTACACCTTC.

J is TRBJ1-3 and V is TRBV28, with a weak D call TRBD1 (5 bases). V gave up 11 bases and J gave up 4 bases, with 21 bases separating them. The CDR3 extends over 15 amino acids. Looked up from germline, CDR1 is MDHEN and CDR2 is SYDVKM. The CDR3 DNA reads TGTGCCGCCCATCGCCAGGGCCCGGCCGGAAACACCATATATTTT. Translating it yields CAAHRQGPAGNTIYF.

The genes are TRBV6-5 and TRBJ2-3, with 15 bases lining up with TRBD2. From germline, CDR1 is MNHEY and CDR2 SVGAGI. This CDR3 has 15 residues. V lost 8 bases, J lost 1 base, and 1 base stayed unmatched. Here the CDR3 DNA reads TGTGCCAGCGGACTAGCGGGAGGGCGCACAGATACGCAGTATTTT. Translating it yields CASGLAGGRTDTQYF.

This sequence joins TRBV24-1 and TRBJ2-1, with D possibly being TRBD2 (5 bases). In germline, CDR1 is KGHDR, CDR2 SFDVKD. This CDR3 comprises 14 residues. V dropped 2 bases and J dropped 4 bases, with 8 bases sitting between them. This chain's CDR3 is CATSDSGMYNEQFF. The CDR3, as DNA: TGTGCCACCAGTGATTCGGGGATGTACAATGAGCAGTTCTTC.

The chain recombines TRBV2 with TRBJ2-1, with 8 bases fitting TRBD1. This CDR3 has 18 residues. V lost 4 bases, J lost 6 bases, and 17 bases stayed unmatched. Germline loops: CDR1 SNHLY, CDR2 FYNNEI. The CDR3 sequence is CASSGGQGAPNLSNEQFF. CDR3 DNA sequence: TGTGCCAGCAGTGGAGGGCAGGGGGCCCCCAATTTGTCCAATGAGCAGTTCTTC.

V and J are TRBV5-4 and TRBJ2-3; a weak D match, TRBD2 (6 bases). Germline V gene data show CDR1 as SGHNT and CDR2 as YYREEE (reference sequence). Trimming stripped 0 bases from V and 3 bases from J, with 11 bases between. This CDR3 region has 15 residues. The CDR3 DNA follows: TGTGCCAGCAGCTTGGATAGCGCGGGAACAGATACGCAGTATTTT. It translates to CASSLDSAGTDTQYF. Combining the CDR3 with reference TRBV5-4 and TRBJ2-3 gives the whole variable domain ETGVTQSPTHLIKTRGQQVTLRCSSQSGHNTVSWYQQALGQGPQFIFQYYREEENGRGNFPPRFSGLQFPNYSSELNVNALELDDSALYLCASSLDSAGTDTQYFGPGTRLTVL.

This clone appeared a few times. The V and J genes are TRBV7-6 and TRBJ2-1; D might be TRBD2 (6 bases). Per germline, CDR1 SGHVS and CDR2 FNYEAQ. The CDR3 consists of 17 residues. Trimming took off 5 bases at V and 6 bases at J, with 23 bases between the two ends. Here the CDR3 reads CASSRASGAGGTNEQFF. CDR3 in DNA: TGTGCCAGCAGCCGAGCGAGCGGCGCCGGGGGTACCAATGAGCAGTTCTTC.

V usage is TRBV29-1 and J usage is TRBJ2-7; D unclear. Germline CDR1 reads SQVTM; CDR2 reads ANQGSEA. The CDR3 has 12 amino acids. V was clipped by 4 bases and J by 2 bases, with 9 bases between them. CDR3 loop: CSVGDTPYEQYF. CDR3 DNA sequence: TGCAGCGTTGGTGACACCCCCTACGAGCAGTACTTC.

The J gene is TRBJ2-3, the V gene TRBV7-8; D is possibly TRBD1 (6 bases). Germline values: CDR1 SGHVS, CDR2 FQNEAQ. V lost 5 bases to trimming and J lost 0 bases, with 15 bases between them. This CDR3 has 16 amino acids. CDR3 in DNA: TGTGCCAGCAGCCTACAGGGTCGGATCAGCACAGATACGCAGTATTTT. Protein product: CASSLQGRISTDTQYF.

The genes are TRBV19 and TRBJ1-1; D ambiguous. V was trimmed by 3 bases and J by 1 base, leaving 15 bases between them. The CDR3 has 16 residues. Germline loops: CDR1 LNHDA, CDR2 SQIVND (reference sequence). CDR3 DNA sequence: TGTGCCAGTAGTATGTCTTTGGTTCTCGGGAACACTGAAGCTTTCTTT. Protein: CASSMSLVLGNTEAFF.